This TCR beta chain was sequenced for a study of cytomegalovirus exposure and HLA in healthy donors. Germline lookup yields CDR1 SGHRS and CDR2 YFSETQ. The CDR3 is made up of 15 amino acids. The V gene lost 2 bases and the J gene lost 2 bases, with 12 bases spanning the gap. Both 60 Vbeta primers and 13 Jbeta primers went into the PCR. Data came from immunoSEQ multiplex PCR; TCRdb stores just in-frame clones and leaves some out. Here the sample spans 100,000 or so clones, over 60% being singletons. This clonotype was obtained from a female donor in good health and CMV-seropositive. J is TRBJ2-3 and V is TRBV5-1, with a tentative D call TRBD1 (5 bases). The sample was PBMCs. Here the CDR3 DNA reads TGCGCCAGCAGCTTTGGTCAGGGCTTCACAGATACGCAGTATTTT. It specifies CASSFGQGFTDTQYF.